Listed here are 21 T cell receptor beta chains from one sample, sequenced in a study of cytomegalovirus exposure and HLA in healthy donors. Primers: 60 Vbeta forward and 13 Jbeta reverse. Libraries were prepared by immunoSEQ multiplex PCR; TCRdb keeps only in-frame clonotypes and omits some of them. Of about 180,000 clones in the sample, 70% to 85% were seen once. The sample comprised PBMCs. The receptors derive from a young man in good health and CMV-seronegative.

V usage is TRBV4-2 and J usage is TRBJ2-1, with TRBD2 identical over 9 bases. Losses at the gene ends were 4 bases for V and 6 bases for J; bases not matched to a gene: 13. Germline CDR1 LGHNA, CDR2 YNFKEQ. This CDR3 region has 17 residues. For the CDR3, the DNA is TGTGCCAGCAGCCGGGGCTGGAGCGGGAGGTCCAGCAATGAGCAGTTCTTC. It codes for CASSRGWSGRSSNEQFF.

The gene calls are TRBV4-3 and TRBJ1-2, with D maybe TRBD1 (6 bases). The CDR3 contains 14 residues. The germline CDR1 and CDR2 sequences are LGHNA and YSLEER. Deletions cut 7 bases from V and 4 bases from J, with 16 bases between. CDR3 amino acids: CASTRRGGGYGYTF. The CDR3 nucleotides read TGCGCCAGCACCCGAAGAGGGGGGGGCTATGGCTACACCTTC.

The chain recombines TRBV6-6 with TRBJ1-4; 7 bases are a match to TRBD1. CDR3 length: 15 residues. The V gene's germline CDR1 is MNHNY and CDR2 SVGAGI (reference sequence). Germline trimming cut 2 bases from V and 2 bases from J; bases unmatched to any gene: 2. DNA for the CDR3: TGTGCCAGCAGTTACCTGACAGGGACTAATGAAAAACTGTTTTTT. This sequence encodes CASSYLTGTNEKLFF.

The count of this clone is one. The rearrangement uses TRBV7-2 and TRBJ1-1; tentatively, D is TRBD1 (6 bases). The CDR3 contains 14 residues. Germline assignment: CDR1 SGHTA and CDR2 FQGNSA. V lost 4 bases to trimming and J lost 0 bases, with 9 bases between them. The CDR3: CASSSPGVNTEAFF. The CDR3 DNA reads TGTGCCAGCAGCTCACCAGGGGTGAACACTGAAGCTTTCTTT.

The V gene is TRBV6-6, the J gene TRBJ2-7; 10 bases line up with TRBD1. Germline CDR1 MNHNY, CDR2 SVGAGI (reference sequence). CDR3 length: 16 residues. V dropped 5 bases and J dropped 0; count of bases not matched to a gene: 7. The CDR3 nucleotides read TGTGCCAGCAGTCCGATGGGACAGGGGCCCTCCTACGAGCAGTACTTC. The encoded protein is CASSPMGQGPSYEQYF.

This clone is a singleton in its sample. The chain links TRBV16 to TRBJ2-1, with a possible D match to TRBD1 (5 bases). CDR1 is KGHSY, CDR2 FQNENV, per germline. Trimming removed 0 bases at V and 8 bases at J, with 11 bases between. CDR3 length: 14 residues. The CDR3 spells CASSQSPGYDEQFF. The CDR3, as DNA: TGTGCCAGCAGCCAATCACCAGGGTATGATGAGCAGTTCTTC.

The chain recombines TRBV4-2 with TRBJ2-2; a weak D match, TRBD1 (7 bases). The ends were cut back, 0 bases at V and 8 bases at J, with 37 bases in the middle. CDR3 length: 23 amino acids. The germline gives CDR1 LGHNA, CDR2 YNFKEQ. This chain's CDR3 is CASSQEGGGIGSMWTPRTGELFF. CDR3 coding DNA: TGTGCCAGCAGCCAAGAAGGGGGCGGGATCGGTAGTATGTGGACACCTCGGACTGGGGAGCTGTTTTTT.

CDR3 bases: TGCGCCAGCAGCTCTGGGACTAGCGGGAGGCTACCCTACGAGCAGTACTTC. Its protein product is CASSSGTSGRLPYEQYF. This chain joins TRBV5-1 and TRBJ2-7; 15 positions match TRBD2. The CDR3 length is 17 residues. Trimming cost V 3 bases and J 2 bases; bases outside gene matches: 6. CDR1 SGHRS and CDR2 YFSETQ come from the germline V gene.

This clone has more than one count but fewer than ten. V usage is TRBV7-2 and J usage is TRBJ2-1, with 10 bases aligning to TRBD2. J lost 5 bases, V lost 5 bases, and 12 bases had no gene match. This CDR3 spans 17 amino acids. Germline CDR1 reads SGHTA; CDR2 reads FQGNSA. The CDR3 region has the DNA TGTGCCAGCAGCCGTATAAAACTAGCGGGATCAAACAATGAGCAGTTCTTC. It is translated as CASSRIKLAGSNNEQFF.

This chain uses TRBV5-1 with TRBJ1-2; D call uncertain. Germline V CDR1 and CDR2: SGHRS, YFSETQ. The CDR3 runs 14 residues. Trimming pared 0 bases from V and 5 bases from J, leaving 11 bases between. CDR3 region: CASSLGESSYGYTF. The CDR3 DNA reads TGCGCCAGCAGCTTGGGAGAGTCGTCTTATGGCTACACCTTC. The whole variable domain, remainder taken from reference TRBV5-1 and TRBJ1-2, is KAGVTQTPRYLIKTRGQQVTLSCSPISGHRSVSWYQQTPGQGLQFLFEYFSETQRNKGNFPGRFSGRQFSNSRSEMNVSTLELGDSALYLCASSLGESSYGYTFGSGTRLTVV.

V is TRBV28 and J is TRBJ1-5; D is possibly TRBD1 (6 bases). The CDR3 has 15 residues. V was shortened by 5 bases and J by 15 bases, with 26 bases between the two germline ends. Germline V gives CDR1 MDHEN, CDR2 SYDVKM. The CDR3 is CASSTNPTGAQGTHF. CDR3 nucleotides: TGTGCCAGCAGTACTAACCCTACCGGGGCCCAGGGGACGCATTTT.

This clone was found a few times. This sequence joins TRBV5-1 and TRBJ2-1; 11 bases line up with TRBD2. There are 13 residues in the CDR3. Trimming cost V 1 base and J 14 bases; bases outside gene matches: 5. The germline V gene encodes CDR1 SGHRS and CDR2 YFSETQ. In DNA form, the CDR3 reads TGCGCCAGCAGCTTGCTAGCGGGGGGCCCAAAGTTCTTC. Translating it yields CASSLLAGGPKFF.

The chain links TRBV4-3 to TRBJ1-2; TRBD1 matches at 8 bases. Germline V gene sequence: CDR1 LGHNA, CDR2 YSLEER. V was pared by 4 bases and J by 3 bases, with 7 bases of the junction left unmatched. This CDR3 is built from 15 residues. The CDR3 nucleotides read TGCGCCAGCAGCCCCCGGACAGGGTTGGACTATGGCTACACCTTC. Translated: CASSPRTGLDYGYTF.

In nucleotides, the CDR3 is TGTGCCAGCAGCCAATACGGGAGTATTAGATCTGGGGCCAACGTCCTGACTTTC. It specifies CASSQYGSIRSGANVLTF. The chain joins TRBV7-8 to TRBJ2-6; a weak D match, TRBD2 (6 bases). The CDR3 runs 18 residues. Deletions cut 5 bases from V and 1 base from J, with 18 bases between. The germline gives CDR1 SGHVS, CDR2 FQNEAQ.

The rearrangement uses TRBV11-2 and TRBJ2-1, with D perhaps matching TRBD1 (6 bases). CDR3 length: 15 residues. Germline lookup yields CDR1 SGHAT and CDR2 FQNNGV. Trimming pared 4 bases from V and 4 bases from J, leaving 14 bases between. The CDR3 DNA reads TGTGCCAGCAGCTACGACGGACAGCCTTACAATGAGCAGTTCTTC. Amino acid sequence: CASSYDGQPYNEQFF.

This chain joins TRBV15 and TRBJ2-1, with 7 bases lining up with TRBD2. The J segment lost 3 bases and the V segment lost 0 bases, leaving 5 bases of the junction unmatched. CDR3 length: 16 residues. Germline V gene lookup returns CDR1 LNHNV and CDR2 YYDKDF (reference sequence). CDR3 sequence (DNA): TGTGCCACCAGCAGAGATTTGGGGGGGGGCTACAATGAGCAGTTCTTC. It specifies CATSRDLGGGYNEQFF.

CDR3 region: CAWSPGGPVYEQYF. CDR3 DNA: TGTGCCTGGAGCCCGGGAGGGCCGGTATACGAGCAGTACTTC. The rearrangement uses TRBV30 and TRBJ2-7, with 8 bases lining up with TRBD2. The CDR3 totals 14 residues. The germline CDR1 and CDR2 sequences are GTSNPN and SVGIG (reference sequence). V lost 3 bases and J lost 4; bases outside the gene matches: 8.

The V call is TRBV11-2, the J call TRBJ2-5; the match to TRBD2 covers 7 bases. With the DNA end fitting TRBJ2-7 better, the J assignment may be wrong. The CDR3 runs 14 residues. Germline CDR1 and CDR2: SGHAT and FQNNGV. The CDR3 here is CASSLVGGAYEQYF. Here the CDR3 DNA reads TGTGCCAGCAGCTTAGTGGGAGGGGCCTACGAGCAGTACTTC.

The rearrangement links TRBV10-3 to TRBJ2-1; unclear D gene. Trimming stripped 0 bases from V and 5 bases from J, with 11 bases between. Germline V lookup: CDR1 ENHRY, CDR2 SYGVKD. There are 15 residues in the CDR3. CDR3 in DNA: TGTGCCATCAGTGAGTCTACGGAGAGTAACAATGAGCAGTTCTTC. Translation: CAISESTESNNEQFF.

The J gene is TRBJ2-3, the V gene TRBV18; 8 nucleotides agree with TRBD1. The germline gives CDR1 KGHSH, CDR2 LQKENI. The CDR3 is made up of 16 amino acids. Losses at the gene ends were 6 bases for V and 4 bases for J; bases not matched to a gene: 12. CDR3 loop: CASSLDRGIISDTQYF. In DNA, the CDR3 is TGTGCCAGCTCCCTCGACAGGGGAATAATTTCAGATACGCAGTATTTT.

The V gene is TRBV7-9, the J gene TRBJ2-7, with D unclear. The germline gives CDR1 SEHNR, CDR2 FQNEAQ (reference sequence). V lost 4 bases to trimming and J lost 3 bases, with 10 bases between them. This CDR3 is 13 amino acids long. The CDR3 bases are TGTGCCAGCAGCTCCCCGTCGGGCTACGAGCAGTACTTC. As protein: CASSSPSGYEQYF.